This T cell receptor beta chain originates from a study of beta chain features in type 1 diabetes. Expressed TCRB transcripts got sequenced, as all isolated RNA was reverse transcribed. Assay: immunoSEQ multiplex PCR; the TCRdb copy retains only in-frame clones and omits some. Among some 63,000 clones, around three fifths were seen once, and the ten largest hold 2% to 2.5%. About this clone: What it recognizes is unknown.

This CDR3 spans 16 amino acids. Germline assignment: CDR1 MNHNS and CDR2 SASEGT. The ends were cut back, 3 bases at V and 3 bases at J, with 12 bases in the middle. Study observations and caveats: Highly expressing activated T cells could be over-counted with a cDNA template. Resolution of whether HLA type affects TCRB rearrangement was not achieved here. When Type 1 diabetes patients were examined, their TCRB CDR3s proved moderately but significantly shorter in all four CD4+ subsets.

Specimen: Tregs from blood. The TCR was taken from a woman aged 18-35 years in good health. The genes are TRBV6-1 and TRBJ2-6; no reliable D call. In DNA form, the CDR3 reads TGTGCCAGCAGTGATTTCCGAGGTGGTGGGGCCAACGTCCTGACTTTC. Translating gives CASSDFRGGGANVLTF.